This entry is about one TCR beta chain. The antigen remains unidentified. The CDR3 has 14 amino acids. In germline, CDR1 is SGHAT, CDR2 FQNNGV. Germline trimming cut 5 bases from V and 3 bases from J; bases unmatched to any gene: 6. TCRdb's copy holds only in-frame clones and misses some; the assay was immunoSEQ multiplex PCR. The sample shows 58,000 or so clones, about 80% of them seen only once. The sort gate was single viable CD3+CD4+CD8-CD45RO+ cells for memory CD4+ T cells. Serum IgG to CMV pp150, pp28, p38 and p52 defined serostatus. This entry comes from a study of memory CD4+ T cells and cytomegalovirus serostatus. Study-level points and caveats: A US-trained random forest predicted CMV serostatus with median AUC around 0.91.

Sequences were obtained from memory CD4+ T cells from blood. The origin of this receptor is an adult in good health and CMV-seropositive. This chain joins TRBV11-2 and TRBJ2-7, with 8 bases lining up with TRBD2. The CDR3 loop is CASSAGLASYEQYV. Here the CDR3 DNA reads TGTGCCAGCAGCGCCGGACTAGCTAGCTACGAGCAGTACGTC.